Included here is one T cell receptor beta chain sequence, with context. Participant reports of clinical history set cohort assignment. Donors in Cohort 3 counted as recovered after two negative PCRs, clearance, or symptom resolution. This sample stems from a study of blood T cell repertoires in COVID-19. Only in-frame clones appear in the TCRdb table, and some are missing; sequencing was by immunoSEQ multiplex PCR. Of hundreds of thousands of clones listed, around 85% are singletons. What was sequenced was PBMCs or T cells enriched from blood (not recorded which). The receptor comes from a young man who had recovered from COVID-19.

The CDR3 region has the DNA TGTGCCAGTAGTATAGAGAGCGGGAATGAGCAGTTCTTC. Encoded protein: CASSIESGNEQFF. The chain is built from TRBV19 and TRBJ2-1; possibly TRBD2 for D (6 bases). V was pared by 0 bases and J by 7 bases, with 7 bases between. CDR3 size: 13 residues. Germline V gene lookup returns CDR1 LNHDA and CDR2 SQIVND (reference sequence).